The 27 T cell receptor beta chains given below trace back to one sample, sequenced in a study of blood T cell repertoires in COVID-19. Here immunoSEQ multiplex PCR was the method, and the copy in TCRdb shows in-frame clones only, minus some. The top ten clones hold approximately 12% of a sample with 100,000 to 150,000 clones, about four fifths of them seen once. Material for sequencing was peripheral blood. Receptor source: a man aged 60-69 years with acute or convalescent COVID-19.

This clone was seen more than once but under ten times. The V and J genes are TRBV7-8 and TRBJ1-5; D is unclear. Germline V CDR1 and CDR2: SGHVS, FQNEAQ. CDR3 length: 16 residues. Trimming took 7 bases from V and 0 from J, leaving 16 bases between them. This chain's CDR3 is CASTNYTFFSNQPQHF. For the CDR3, the DNA is TGTGCCAGCACCAATTACACATTTTTTAGCAATCAGCCCCAGCATTTT.

About this clone: The same CDR3 arises from other DNA sequences in this sample as well. This rearrangement joins TRBV5-4 to TRBJ1-1; the D is unclear. The CDR3 has 14 residues. V was shortened by 0 bases and J by 1 base, with 7 bases between the two germline ends. Per the germline V gene, CDR1 is SGHNT and CDR2 is YYREEE (reference sequence). The CDR3 is CASSLGQTNTEAFF. CDR3 coding DNA: TGTGCCAGCAGCTTGGGGCAAACGAACACTGAAGCTTTCTTT.

The rearrangement uses TRBV24-1 and TRBJ2-7; 7 nucleotides match TRBD2. The CDR3 sequence is 13 residues long. The germline V gene has CDR1 KGHDR and CDR2 SFDVKD. V was clipped by 6 bases and J by 2 bases; unmatched bases: 3. DNA of the CDR3: TGTGCCACCAGTCGGGCGGGGGCCTACGAGCAGTACTTC. The encoded protein is CATSRAGAYEQYF.

This clone appeared once. Germline and junction disagree at one end, which may indicate a read error. J is TRBJ2-7 and V is TRBV2, with D perhaps matching TRBD1 (5 bases). The V gene's germline CDR1 is SNHLY and CDR2 FYNNEI. The CDR3 loop spans 10 amino acids. CDR3 amino acids: CASSERQGGF. The CDR3 DNA follows: TGTGCCAGCAGTGAACGGCAGGGTGGCTTC.

The chain couples TRBV25-1 to TRBJ1-1; 7 bases map to TRBD1. In germline, CDR1 is MGHDK, CDR2 SYGVNS. The CDR3 has 15 amino acids. The V gene end was trimmed by 3 bases and the J gene end by 0 bases; junction bases not matched to a gene: 4. The CDR3, as DNA: TGTGCCAGCAGTGACCGGGACAGCATGAACACTGAAGCTTTCTTT. Translated: CASSDRDSMNTEAFF. Together with reference TRBV25-1 and TRBJ1-1, the CDR3 gives the full variable domain: EADIYQTPRYLVIGTGKKITLECSQTMGHDKMYWYQQDPGMELHLIHYSYGVNSTEKGDLSSESTVSRIRTEHFPLTLESARPSHTSQYLCASSDRDSMNTEAFFGQGTRLTVV.

This clone was counted once. This sequence joins TRBV9 and TRBJ2-1; D might be TRBD2 (5 bases). The germline gives CDR1 SGDLS, CDR2 YYNGEE. CDR3 length equals 16 residues. The V and J ends lost 0 bases and 7 bases respectively, with 17 bases between them. CDR3 sequence: CASSVDPGWIENEQFF. CDR3 DNA: TGTGCCAGCAGCGTAGATCCGGGGTGGATAGAGAATGAGCAGTTCTTC.

The chain recombines TRBV19 with TRBJ1-3; tentatively, D is TRBD1 (5 bases). Per germline, CDR1 LNHDA and CDR2 SQIVND (reference sequence). The CDR3 contains 14 residues. V shed 9 bases and J shed 0 bases, with 12 bases lying between them. CDR3 nucleotide sequence: TGTGCCAGCAACGACAGATTCTCTGGAAACACCATATATTTT. This gives the protein CASNDRFSGNTIYF.

This chain links TRBV3-1 (or the pseudogene TRBV3-2) with TRBJ1-1; D is uncertain. With 1 base removed from V and 3 bases from J, the gap between germline ends came to 9 bases. CDR3 length: 14 residues. Germline CDR1 is LGHDT and CDR2 is YNNKEL (reference sequence). CDR3 bases: TGTGCCAGCAGCCAAGCTGGGCAGGACACTGAAGCTTTCTTT. It translates to CASSQAGQDTEAFF.

The chain has TRBV10-3 and TRBJ2-7; D is uncertain. Germline V gives CDR1 ENHRY, CDR2 SYGVKD. V lost 10 bases, J lost 1 base, and 14 bases lay in between. CDR3 length equals 13 residues. In DNA form, the CDR3 reads TGTGCCACCTTCGCGGCTCTTTCCTACGAGCAGTACTTC. As protein: CATFAALSYEQYF.

This clone was recorded only once. The chain employs TRBV19 and TRBJ1-2, with 9 bases lining up with TRBD1. Per the germline V gene, CDR1 is LNHDA and CDR2 is SQIVND (reference sequence). The CDR3 loop spans 13 amino acids. With 4 bases clipped from V and 7 bases from J, the junction kept 4 bases outside the gene matches. Here the CDR3 reads CASSRGQGGGYTF. DNA of the CDR3: TGTGCCAGTAGTAGGGGACAGGGCGGTGGCTACACCTTC.

The chain couples TRBV2 to TRBJ2-7; 7 bases align to TRBD1. In germline, CDR1 is SNHLY, CDR2 FYNNEI. The CDR3 has 14 residues. Unmatched junction bases numbered 7, after V lost 6 bases and J lost 2 bases. CDR3 in amino acids: CASRETGVPYEQYF. DNA for the CDR3: TGTGCCAGCAGAGAAACAGGGGTTCCCTACGAGCAGTACTTC.

The sample holds one count of this clone. The chain couples TRBV19 to TRBJ1-2, with D possibly being TRBD1 (5 bases). CDR3 size: 14 residues. Germline V gene lookup returns CDR1 LNHDA and CDR2 SQIVND (reference sequence). With 4 bases removed from V and 2 bases from J, the gap between germline ends came to 11 bases. The CDR3 coding sequence is TGTGCCAGTAGTAATGACAGACCCAACTATGGCTACACCTTC. Translating it yields CASSNDRPNYGYTF.

The genes are TRBV2 and TRBJ1-1, with D uncertain. The germline V gene encodes CDR1 SNHLY and CDR2 FYNNEI. The CDR3 has 14 amino acids. Trimming pared 7 bases from V and 2 bases from J, leaving 14 bases between. The CDR3 loop reads CASTLDRGNTEAFF. The CDR3, as DNA: TGTGCCAGCACTCTAGATCGGGGTAACACTGAAGCTTTCTTT.

This chain joins TRBV5-1 and TRBJ2-1, with unresolved D. CDR1 is SGHRS, CDR2 YFSETQ, per germline. V gave up 0 bases and J gave up 5 bases, with 9 bases separating them. This CDR3 comprises 14 residues. The CDR3 sequence is CASSLGTANNEQFF. CDR3 in DNA: TGCGCCAGCAGCTTGGGAACAGCCAACAATGAGCAGTTCTTC.

This sequence joins TRBV19 and TRBJ1-5, with D possibly being TRBD1 (5 bases). The germline V gene has CDR1 LNHDA and CDR2 SQIVND (reference sequence). V was clipped by 7 bases and J by 4 bases, with 14 bases between them. CDR3 size: 14 residues. Written as DNA, the CDR3 is TGTGCCAGTACCTTGACAGCATTTAATCAGCCCCAGCATTTT. Translated, it gives CASTLTAFNQPQHF.

This chain links TRBV28 with TRBJ2-7; 11 nucleotides line up with TRBD2. Trimming cost V 1 base and J 1 base; bases outside gene matches: 18. CDR3 length: 21 residues. Germline-derived CDR1 and CDR2 are MDHEN and SYDVKM. CDR3 in DNA: TGTGCCAGCAGTTTATCTTTGACGGCGGCTAGCGGGAGGAACCCTTCCTACGAGCAGTACTTC. This codes for CASSLSLTAASGRNPSYEQYF.

This clone was detected ten times or more. V is TRBV2 and J is TRBJ1-1; tentative D call: TRBD1 (6 bases). Germline V gene data show CDR1 as SNHLY and CDR2 as FYNNEI. Between the trimmed V and J ends, which lost 3 bases and 0 bases, there was a span of 8 bases. The CDR3 contains 14 residues. DNA for the CDR3: TGTGCCAGCAGTGAGGACAGCTTGAACACTGAAGCTTTCTTT. Amino acids: CASSEDSLNTEAFF.

This clone has a single count. The V gene is TRBV27, the J gene TRBJ2-7; TRBD1 matches at 10 bases. The germline CDR1 and CDR2 sequences are MNHEY and SMNVEV (reference sequence). CDR3 length: 14 amino acids. Losses at the gene ends were 3 bases for V and 4 bases for J; bases not matched to a gene: 3. The CDR3 loop reads CASSLGTGEYEQYF. The CDR3 DNA follows: TGTGCCAGCAGTTTGGGGACAGGGGAATACGAGCAGTACTTC.

The chain combines TRBV14 with TRBJ1-3, with TRBD1 as a possible D gene (5 bases). The CDR3 loop spans 15 amino acids. The V and J ends lost 7 bases and 0 bases respectively, with 13 bases between them. Germline V gene data show CDR1 as SGHDN and CDR2 as FVKESK. In nucleotides, the CDR3 is TGTGCCAGCAAAACAGGTTCGAGCTCTGGAAACACCATATATTTT. Protein: CASKTGSSSGNTIYF.

The sample holds a few counts of this clone. The gene calls are TRBV30 and TRBJ2-3, with TRBD2 identical over 8 bases. With V trimmed by 4 bases and J by 5 bases, 5 bases remained unmatched. The germline V gene has CDR1 GTSNPN and CDR2 SVGIG (reference sequence). The CDR3 contains 13 residues. CDR3 loop: CAWNKRERDTQYF. As DNA, the CDR3 is TGTGCCTGGAATAAGCGGGAGAGAGATACGCAGTATTTT.

V usage is TRBV7-3 and J usage is TRBJ2-5, with 14 bases identical to TRBD2. In germline, CDR1 is SGHTA, CDR2 FQGTGA. With 4 bases clipped from V and 4 bases from J, the junction kept 2 bases outside the gene matches. This CDR3 is 15 amino acids long. For the CDR3, the DNA is TGTGCCAGCAGCTCGGGACTAGCGGGAGCAGAGACCCAGTACTTC. It yields the protein CASSSGLAGAETQYF.

The rearrangement uses TRBV9 and TRBJ1-6, with 9 bases that match TRBD1. The CDR3 extends over 13 amino acids. CDR1 SGDLS and CDR2 YYNGEE come from the germline V gene. V was clipped by 7 bases and J by 10 bases; unmatched bases: 6. The CDR3 reads CASGTGIGSPLHF. The CDR3 DNA follows: TGTGCCAGCGGGACAGGGATAGGCTCACCCCTCCACTTT.

The chain recombines TRBV18 with TRBJ1-3; 7 bases fit TRBD1. Germline V gene sequence: CDR1 KGHSH, CDR2 LQKENI. The CDR3 totals 17 residues. Germline trimming cut 6 bases from V and 1 base from J; bases unmatched to any gene: 12. CDR3 sequence reads: CASSPIADRASGNTIYF. CDR3 in DNA: TGTGCCAGCTCTCCTATTGCTGACAGGGCTTCTGGAAACACCATATATTTT.

This chain links TRBV27 with TRBJ2-1, with a weak D call TRBD2 (6 bases). V was clipped by 3 bases and J by 4 bases, with 13 bases between them. The germline gives CDR1 MNHEY, CDR2 SMNVEV (reference sequence). CDR3 length: 15 residues. CDR3 residues: CASSFSERAYNEQFF. The DNA of the CDR3 is TGTGCCAGCAGTTTTAGCGAGCGGGCTTACAATGAGCAGTTCTTC.

The V gene is TRBV9, the J gene TRBJ2-7; 9 positions match TRBD2. The CDR3 loop spans 15 amino acids. Germline V gene data show CDR1 as SGDLS and CDR2 as YYNGEE. V gave up 3 bases and J gave up 4 bases; unmatched junction bases: 8. CDR3 nucleotides: TGTGCCAGCAGCGGACTTAGCGGGAGTAGGTACGAGCAGTACTTC. Its protein product is CASSGLSGSRYEQYF.

The rearrangement links TRBV18 to TRBJ1-1; TRBD1 aligns across 8 bases. The germline CDR1 and CDR2 sequences are KGHSH and LQKENI. The J segment lost 1 base and the V segment lost 6 bases, leaving 10 bases of the junction unmatched. CDR3 length equals 16 residues. This chain's CDR3 is CASSPANRGENTEAFF. DNA for the CDR3: TGTGCCAGCTCGCCTGCCAACAGGGGGGAGAACACTGAAGCTTTCTTT. The full variable domain, its missing parts supplied by reference TRBV18 and TRBJ1-1, is NAGVMQNPRHLVRRRGQEARLRCSPMKGHSHVYWYRQLPEEGLKFMVYLQKENIIDESGMPKERFSAEFPKEGPSILRIQQVVRGDSAAYFCASSPANRGENTEAFFGQGTRLTVV.

The rearrangement uses TRBV20-1 and TRBJ1-2; tentative D call: TRBD1 (5 bases). This CDR3 is built from 14 residues. The germline CDR1 and CDR2 sequences are DFQATT and SNEGSKA (reference sequence). The ends were cut back, 3 bases at V and 6 bases at J, with 17 bases in the middle. The CDR3 here is CSASDPRGEDGYTF. Here the CDR3 DNA reads TGCAGTGCTAGTGACCCTCGGGGGGAGGATGGCTACACCTTC.